This T cell receptor (beta chain) was captured in a study of T-cell memory formation after mild COVID-19 (dated by TCRdb to the early 2020s). About the full investigation: TCR sequence clusters from the two donors were largely donor specific. The cohort comprised two young, previously healthy adult volunteers, one female and one male. In a couple of donors, T-cell clones that expanded and contracted after mild COVID-19 were tracked by sequencing TCRalpha and TCRbeta repertoires over time. What the study reported, not specific to this receptor: SARS-CoV-2 specificity was not confirmed for the second-wave clones peaking on day 37. Balanced CD4/CD8 phenotypes were observed for clones contracting from day 15 to 85, whereas a bias towards CD4+ was observed for a second wave of clones expanding from day 15 to 37. Only a couple of mild cases were covered in the study, and larger cohorts including severe cases with pre-infection samples were considered necessary. Some responding clones were detected in pre-infection memory, suggesting pre-existing cross-reactive memory T cells joined the SARS-CoV-2 response. Contracting CD4+ clones turned up mainly in the CM and EM memory subsets, whereas EMRA was where CD8+ clones were enriched.

Ficoll-Paque density gradient centrifugation was used to isolate PBMCs. TCRdb names Illumina NovaSeq 6000 as the instrument used. cDNA libraries for TCRalpha and TCRbeta were prepared by 5'RACE using constant-segment primers, with sample barcodes and unique molecular identifiers added. Trizol reagent was used to extract RNA from every sample. Amplification of the libraries took two PCR steps, and the second step added a second sample barcode plus Illumina TruSeq adapters. The libraries were sequenced on an Illumina NovaSeq using 2 x 150 bp paired-end reads. As for the original processing: With migec v1.2.7, reads were demultiplexed and then collapsed into UMI-guided consensus sequences. Using mixcr v2.1.11, the UMI consensuses were aligned to TRA and TRB V and J templates and assembled into clonotypes. Clonotypes were classified as expanded or contracted when called significant by both edgeR and NoisET, with noise models trained on biological replicates. For edgeR calls, a false discovery rate-adjusted p below 0.01 and a log2 fold-change threshold of 1 were applied. PCA with hierarchical clustering of max-normalized trajectories of the 1000 most abundant clonotypes was used as exploratory dynamics analysis. Separately sequenced CD4+ and CD8+ repertoires were used to assign the CD4 or CD8 phenotype of responding clones. TCRdb redid the processing of the public reads, applying fastp at Q25 and MiXCR, and retained in-frame beta chains. CDR3 protein sequences are deduplicated, and each keeps its most common genes and DNA. The V and J calls follow TCRdb's processing rather than the paper's. The table for this sample lists approximately 580,000 distinct CDR3 sequences; 20% of them were counted only once. The ten top clones hold under 15% of the sample.

The germline V gene (reference sequence) yields DFQATT for CDR1 and SNEGSKA for CDR2. The CDR3 contains 14 residues, cysteine and phenylalanine counted. Solely the CDR3 DNA is kept, with 42 bases framed from the first base. Clipping removes 2 bases from V and 6 bases from J, with 4 as the unmatched junction base count. For this clonotype: Its antigen specificity is not known. Per-base qualities were not stored, and no clone one base away is much larger.

The sample taken for sequencing was PBMCs or a T cell subset sorted from them (not recorded which). The sequence is built from TRBV20-1 and TRBJ1-6, and 7 bases in between align with TRBD1. This receptor was taken from an adult woman who had mild COVID-19 (a few samples of this study predate the infection). The sample titles of this study are shuffled in the database, so cell type and time point are left out; the donor was told from shared clones. This receptor carries the CDR3 CSARLTGTNSPLHF. The DNA sequence follows: TGCAGTGCTAGACTGACAGGGACTAATTCACCCCTCCACTTT.